These 5 T cell receptor beta chains were all obtained from the same sample, sequenced in a study of blood T cell repertoires in COVID-19. The protocol was immunoSEQ multiplex PCR, while the TCRdb copy is restricted to in-frame clones and leaves out a portion. The sample records roughly 130,000 clones, 84% being singletons. Sequencing input: PBMCs or T cells enriched from blood (not recorded which). The receptors here all came from a young woman who had recovered from COVID-19.

The chain is built from TRBV5-4 and TRBJ1-3, with D unclear. The CDR3 is 16 amino acids. Germline V gene lookup returns CDR1 SGHNT and CDR2 YYREEE (reference sequence). The V gene lost 0 bases and the J gene lost 2 bases, with 12 bases spanning the gap. The chain's CDR3 is CASSLASSSAGNTIYF. CDR3 in DNA: TGTGCCAGCAGCTTGGCTTCGTCTTCAGCTGGAAACACCATATATTTT.

The genes are TRBV7-3 and TRBJ2-3; the D gene is possibly TRBD1 (9 bases). This CDR3 is built from 17 residues. Germline CDR1 SGHTA, CDR2 FQGTGA. V lost 5 bases to trimming and J lost 6 bases, with 24 bases between them. The CDR3 reads CASSEREPGQGGDTQYF. In nucleotides, the CDR3 is TGTGCCAGCAGCGAGCGGGAGCCGGGACAGGGAGGGGATACGCAGTATTTT. Full variable domain (outside the CDR3, taken from reference TRBV7-3 and TRBJ2-3): GAGVSQTPSNKVTEKGKYVELRCDPISGHTALYWYRQSLGQGPEFLIYFQGTGAADDSGLPNDRFFAVRPEGSVSTLKIQRTERGDSAVYLCASSEREPGQGGDTQYFGPGTRLTVL.

The genes are TRBV5-1 and TRBJ2-3; 9 bases match TRBD2. The germline gives CDR1 SGHRS, CDR2 YFSETQ. J lost 4 bases, V lost 5 bases, and 11 bases had no gene match. The CDR3 is 16 amino acids. DNA of the CDR3: TGCGCCAGCAGTACGAGACTAGCGGAGCGGGCAGATACGCAGTATTTT. Translation gives CASSTRLAERADTQYF.

The chain uses TRBV4-3 and TRBJ2-3; 9 bases align to TRBD1. Trimming took 5 bases from V and 5 from J; bases not matched to a gene: 14. CDR1 LGHNA and CDR2 YSLEER come from the germline V gene. This CDR3 is built from 17 residues. In nucleotides, the CDR3 is TGCGCCAGCAGCAAGACTCAGCACAGGGGGCAGGGAGATACGCAGTATTTT. Its translation is CASSKTQHRGQGDTQYF.

The chain combines TRBV21-1 with TRBJ2-3; the tabulated D call, TRBD2, remains unverified against the DNA. TRBV21-1 is a pseudogene segment. This CDR3 has 13 residues. As DNA, the CDR3 is TGTGCCAGCAGCAAAGCTAGCGGGAGTGGGCAGTATTTT. It specifies CASSKASGSGQYF.